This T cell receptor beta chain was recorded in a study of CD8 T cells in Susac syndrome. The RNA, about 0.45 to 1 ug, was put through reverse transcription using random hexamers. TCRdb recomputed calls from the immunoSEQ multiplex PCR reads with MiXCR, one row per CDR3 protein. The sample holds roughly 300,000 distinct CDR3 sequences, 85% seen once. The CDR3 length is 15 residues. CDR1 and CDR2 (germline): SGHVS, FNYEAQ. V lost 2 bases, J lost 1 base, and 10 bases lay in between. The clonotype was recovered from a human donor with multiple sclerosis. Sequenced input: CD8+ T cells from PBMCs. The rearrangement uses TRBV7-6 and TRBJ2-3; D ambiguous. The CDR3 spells CASSLRLLGTDTQYF. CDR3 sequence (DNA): TGTGCCAGCAGCTTACGACTCCTAGGCACAGATACGCAGTATTTT.